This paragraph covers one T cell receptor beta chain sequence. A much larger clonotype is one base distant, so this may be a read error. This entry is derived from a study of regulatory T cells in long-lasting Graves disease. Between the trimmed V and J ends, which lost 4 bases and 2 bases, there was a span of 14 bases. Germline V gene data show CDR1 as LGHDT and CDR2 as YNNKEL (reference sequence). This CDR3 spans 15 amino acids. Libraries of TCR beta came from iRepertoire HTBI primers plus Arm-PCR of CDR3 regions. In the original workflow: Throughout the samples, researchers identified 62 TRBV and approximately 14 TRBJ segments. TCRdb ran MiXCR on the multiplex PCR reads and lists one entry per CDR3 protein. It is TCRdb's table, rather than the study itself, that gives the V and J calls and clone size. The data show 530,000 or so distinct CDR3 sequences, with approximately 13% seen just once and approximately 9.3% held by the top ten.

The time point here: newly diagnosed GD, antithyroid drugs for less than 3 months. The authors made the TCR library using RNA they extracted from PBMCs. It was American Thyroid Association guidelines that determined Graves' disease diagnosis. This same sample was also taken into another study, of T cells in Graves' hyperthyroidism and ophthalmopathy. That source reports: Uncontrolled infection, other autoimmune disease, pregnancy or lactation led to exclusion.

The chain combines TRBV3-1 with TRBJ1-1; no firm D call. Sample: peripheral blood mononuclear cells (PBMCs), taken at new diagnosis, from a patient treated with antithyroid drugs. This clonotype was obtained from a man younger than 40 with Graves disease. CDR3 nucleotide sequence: TGTGCCAGCAGCCGAGGTTCAAGGGTTAACACTGAAGCTTTCTTT. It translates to CASSRGSRVNTEAFF.